Following are 27 T cell receptor beta chains from one sample sequenced in a study of response to subunit inactivated influenza vaccine (dated by TCRdb to about 2018). Library preparation employed RT-PCR. Instrument on record: Illumina HiSeq 2500. TCRdb reprocessing: public reads trimmed at Q25 with fastp, clones called with MiXCR, in-frame beta chains kept. Merged by CDR3 protein, the rows form single entries marked with the most common genes and DNA. This sample has approximately 520,000 distinct CDR3 sequences in its table, and around 25% of those were observed once. Over 1.5% of the sample is taken by the ten largest. Sequenced material: CD4+ T cells sorted from PBMCs, taken roughly 5 days after vaccination. The receptors stem from a middle-aged man who received an inactivated influenza vaccine. Donor details come from another sample of the same person, matched by shared clones.

This clonotype was seen repeatedly, ten times or more. This chain joins TRBV28 and TRBJ2-5; D not certain. The V gene's germline CDR1 is MDHEN and CDR2 SYDVKM. The CDR3 loop spans 13 amino acids. V shed 4 bases and J shed 7 bases, with 13 bases lying between them. CDR3 nucleotides: TGTGCCAGCAGTTCCGTCCAAGTTCTGACCCAGTACTTC. Translation: CASSSVQVLTQYF.

V gene TRBV10-3 combines with J gene TRBJ2-5; TRBD2 matches 8 bases. The CDR3 runs 15 residues. In germline, CDR1 is ENHRY, CDR2 SYGVKD. V lost 6 bases, J lost 5 bases, and 11 bases stayed unmatched. The CDR3 here is CAISGPSGGAETQYF. The CDR3 DNA is TGTGCCATCAGCGGCCCGAGCGGGGGTGCTGAGACCCAGTACTTC.

The sample holds a few counts of this clonotype. The chain recombines TRBV5-1 with TRBJ2-7, with 9 bases aligning to TRBD1. Germline CDR1 is SGHRS and CDR2 is YFSETQ. V was clipped by 0 bases and J by 2 bases; unmatched bases: 6. The CDR3 is made up of 16 amino acids. In DNA form, the CDR3 reads TGCGCCAGCAGCTTGGAGGCGGACAGGGGAACCTACGAGCAGTACTTC. Protein: CASSLEADRGTYEQYF.

The CDR3 loop is CASSQWTSLETQYF. Written as DNA, the CDR3 is TGTGCCAGCAGCCAATGGACTAGTCTGGAGACCCAGTACTTC. The chain uses TRBV3-1 and TRBJ2-5; TRBD2 matches at 7 bases. Germline assignment: CDR1 LGHDT and CDR2 YNNKEL (reference sequence). The CDR3 spans 14 residues. The V and J ends lost 2 bases and 5 bases, in that order; junction bases with no gene match: 5.

This chain connects TRBV28 to TRBJ2-7; D gene unclear. Trimming removed 1 base at V and 6 bases at J, with 13 bases between. Germline CDR1 is MDHEN and CDR2 is SYDVKM. CDR3 length: 14 residues. Here the CDR3 reads CASSLFPGSPEQYF. CDR3 coding DNA: TGTGCCAGCAGTTTATTCCCCGGATCCCCCGAGCAGTACTTC.

This clonotype was picked up a small number of times. This rearrangement joins TRBV5-5 to TRBJ2-1; TRBD1 aligns across 9 bases. The CDR3 spans 13 residues. Per germline, CDR1 SGHKS and CDR2 YYEKEE (reference sequence). The V segment lost 5 bases and the J segment 9 bases; nucleotides outside the gene matches: 6. The CDR3 DNA follows: TGTGCCAGCAGTCGGACAGGGGTGAGTGAGCAGTTCTTC. This codes for CASSRTGVSEQFF.

This clonotype has more than one count but fewer than ten. V usage is TRBV12-3 or TRBV12-4 and J usage is TRBJ2-2; TRBD2 matches at 8 bases. V dropped 8 bases and J dropped 4; count of bases not matched to a gene: 12. CDR3 length equals 16 residues. CDR3 loop: CASLASGLAGTGELFF. CDR3 bases: TGTGCCAGCCTGGCTAGCGGGTTGGCGGGCACCGGGGAGCTGTTTTTT.

The chain recombines TRBV5-1 with TRBJ2-1; 7 bases match TRBD2. The CDR3 is made up of 16 amino acids. The J segment lost 0 bases and the V segment lost 0 bases, leaving 3 bases of the junction unmatched. Germline CDR1 is SGHRS and CDR2 is YFSETQ. The CDR3: CASSLVGTTSYNEQFF. CDR3 DNA: TGCGCCAGCAGCTTGGTTGGGACTACCTCCTACAATGAGCAGTTCTTC.

This clonotype came up a few times. The rearrangement joins TRBV7-2 to TRBJ1-1; 7 bases match TRBD1. Germline values: CDR1 SGHTA, CDR2 FQGNSA. The CDR3 runs to 14 residues. The trim removed 1 base at V and 4 bases at J, leaving 3 bases unmatched. The DNA for the CDR3 is TGTGCCAGCAGCTTAGAAGACAGGGTCACTGAAGCTTTCTTT. Its protein product is CASSLEDRVTEAFF.

The chain links TRBV4-1 to TRBJ1-6; D remains unclear. The germline CDR1 and CDR2 sequences are MGHRA and YSYEKL. The CDR3 contains 15 residues. V lost 1 base to trimming and J lost 8 bases, with 12 bases between them. CDR3 nucleotides: TGCGCCAGCAGCCAAGTTAACGTTCTCGATTCACCCCTCCACTTT. This gives the protein CASSQVNVLDSPLHF.

This clonotype has only a few counts. V gene TRBV27 combines with J gene TRBJ2-7, with 7 bases aligning to TRBD1. Trimming removed 2 bases from V and 0 bases from J; junction bases left unmatched: 1. The CDR3 runs to 14 residues. Germline CDR1 is MNHEY and CDR2 is SMNVEV (reference sequence). The CDR3, as DNA: TGTGCCAGCAGTTTAAGGACAGGCTCCTACGAGCAGTACTTC. Amino acids: CASSLRTGSYEQYF.

The genes are TRBV4-3 and TRBJ2-7; 9 bases are a match to TRBD1. Germline loops: CDR1 LGHNA, CDR2 YSLEER. This CDR3 spans 15 amino acids. Germline trimming cut 5 bases from V and 2 bases from J; bases unmatched to any gene: 7. CDR3 amino acids: CASSFGTGRTYEQYF. The CDR3 region has the DNA TGCGCCAGCAGCTTTGGGACAGGGAGGACCTACGAGCAGTACTTC.

This clonotype was counted many times. V usage is TRBV5-1 and J usage is TRBJ2-1; 7 positions match TRBD1. V was clipped by 3 bases and J by 13 bases; unmatched bases: 10. The CDR3 is made up of 13 amino acids. Germline V gives CDR1 SGHRS, CDR2 YFSETQ. The CDR3 coding sequence is TGCGCCAGCAGCTACGACAGGGTTTCGACTCAGTTCTTC. Its translation: CASSYDRVSTQFF.

The gene calls are TRBV7-2 and TRBJ2-6, with D uncertain. V was cut by 1 base and J by 7 bases, with 11 bases left in between. The CDR3 sequence is 15 residues long. Germline assignment: CDR1 SGHTA and CDR2 FQGNSA. The CDR3 DNA sequence: TGTGCCAGCAGCTTAGAACTGTACGGAGCCAACGTCCTGACTTTC. Translating it yields CASSLELYGANVLTF.

V usage is TRBV4-1 and J usage is TRBJ1-4; D is undetermined. The germline V and J ends were trimmed by 3 bases and 6 bases, with 8 bases remaining between them. In germline, CDR1 is MGHRA, CDR2 YSYEKL. The CDR3 extends over 13 amino acids. DNA for the CDR3: TGCGCCAGCAGCCAGGCGACGGATGAAAAACTGTTTTTT. It specifies CASSQATDEKLFF.

This clonotype was found many times. The rearrangement uses TRBV20-1 and TRBJ1-1, with TRBD1 matching over 7 bases. In germline, CDR1 is DFQATT, CDR2 SNEGSKA (reference sequence). J gave up 7 bases and V 4 bases, and 6 bases lay outside the gene matches. This CDR3 contains 12 residues. The CDR3 here is CSATTGTLEAFF. DNA for the CDR3: TGCAGTGCTACGACAGGGACCCTTGAAGCTTTCTTT.

This clonotype was detected only a few times. The chain employs TRBV5-1 and TRBJ2-1, with TRBD1 matching 8 bases. This CDR3 has 15 amino acids. V lost 4 bases, J lost 0 bases, and 3 bases stayed unmatched. Germline loops: CDR1 SGHRS, CDR2 YFSETQ. The CDR3 here is CASSPTGDSYNEQFF. CDR3 coding DNA: TGCGCCAGCAGCCCGACAGGGGACTCCTACAATGAGCAGTTCTTC.

In its sample, this clonotype was seen a few times. The genes are TRBV6-1 and TRBJ1-5, with TRBD1 identical over 7 bases. CDR1 and CDR2 (germline): MNHNS, SASEGT. The length of the CDR3 is 15 residues. V lost 6 bases to trimming and J lost 0 bases; unmatched junction nucleotides: 5. CDR3 sequence (DNA): TGTGCCAGCAGAGATCAGGGGGGTAGCAATCAGCCCCAGCATTTT. Its translation: CASRDQGGSNQPQHF.

This clonotype occurred many times. The chain links TRBV6-1 to TRBJ1-4, with a weak D call TRBD1 (5 bases). This CDR3 region has 15 residues. The germline CDR1 and CDR2 sequences are MNHNS and SASEGT. Trimming took off 5 bases at V and 4 bases at J, with 14 bases between the two ends. CDR3 sequence (DNA): TGTGCCAGCAGTCCCGAGGGGCTCGTTAATGAAAAACTGTTTTTT. It specifies CASSPEGLVNEKLFF.

This sequence joins TRBV20-1 and TRBJ1-3, with D unclear. V was shortened by 5 bases and J by 8 bases, with 10 bases between the two germline ends. The CDR3 covers 11 residues. CDR1 DFQATT and CDR2 SNEGSKA come from the germline V gene (reference sequence). The CDR3 DNA follows: TGCAGTGCTCACATTCCCGACACCATATATTTT. Its translation: CSAHIPDTIYF.

The genes are TRBV5-5 and TRBJ1-1; tentatively, D is TRBD1 (6 bases). V lost 0 bases, J lost 2 bases, and 14 bases lay in between. Looked up from germline, CDR1 is SGHKS and CDR2 is YYEKEE (reference sequence). The CDR3 spans 16 residues. The CDR3 spells CASSLAEQGTNTEAFF. DNA for the CDR3: TGTGCCAGCAGCTTGGCCGAACAGGGCACAAACACTGAAGCTTTCTTT.

The chain is built from TRBV7-8 and TRBJ2-2, with D possibly TRBD2 on 6 matching bases. CDR1 and CDR2 (germline): SGHVS, FQNEAQ. V was shortened by 4 bases and J by 2 bases, with 17 bases between the two germline ends. CDR3 size: 17 residues. In DNA, the CDR3 is TGTGCCAGCAGCTCAAGGGTGGGGGGAGTCAACACCGGGGAGCTGTTTTTT. Its translation is CASSSRVGGVNTGELFF.

The chain carries TRBV11-2 and TRBJ2-2; weak D call: TRBD2 (6 bases). V was pared by 0 bases and J by 4 bases, with 15 bases between. The CDR3 contains 17 residues. CDR1 is SGHAT and CDR2 is FQNNGV in the germline V gene. The DNA of the CDR3 is TGTGCCAGCAGCTTAGATCCGGCGGGGTGGGGCACCGGGGAGCTGTTTTTT. Its translation is CASSLDPAGWGTGELFF.

The rearrangement links TRBV12-3 or TRBV12-4 to TRBJ1-1; TRBD1 matches 7 bases. The J segment lost 1 base and the V segment lost 6 bases, leaving 5 bases of the junction unmatched. The CDR3 has 14 amino acids. As DNA, the CDR3 is TGTGCCAGCAGAATTCAGGGGGGGAACACTGAAGCTTTCTTT. Translation gives CASRIQGGNTEAFF.

The CDR3 sequence: CASSLSAGDSPLHF. In nucleotides, the CDR3 is TGTGCCAGCAGCTTATCAGCCGGGGATTCACCCCTCCACTTT. The chain combines TRBV7-6 with TRBJ1-6; D unclear. Germline V gene lookup returns CDR1 SGHVS and CDR2 FNYEAQ. This CDR3 is 14 amino acids long. V dropped 2 bases and J dropped 8 bases, with 10 bases sitting between them. The complete variable domain, with remaining parts taken from reference TRBV7-6 and TRBJ1-6, reads GAGVSQSPRYKVTKRGQDVALRCDPISGHVSLYWYRQALGQGPEFLTYFNYEAQQDKSGLPNDRFSAERPEGSISTLTIQRTEQRDSAMYRCASSLSAGDSPLHFGNGTRLTVT.

In its sample, this clonotype was seen a few times. The chain uses TRBV2 and TRBJ2-1; D not certain. V was cut by 6 bases and J by 0 bases, with 12 bases left in between. CDR1 is SNHLY, CDR2 FYNNEI, per germline. CDR3 size: 15 residues. CDR3 loop: CASSADASSYNEQFF. For the CDR3, the DNA is TGTGCCAGCAGCGCGGACGCTAGCTCCTACAATGAGCAGTTCTTC.

The rearrangement links TRBV14 to TRBJ2-1; 13 bases match TRBD2. V lost 3 bases to trimming and J lost 9 bases; unmatched junction nucleotides: 17. The CDR3 loop spans 19 amino acids. Germline V gene sequence: CDR1 SGHDN, CDR2 FVKESK. DNA of the CDR3: TGTGCCAGCAGCCACTCCCGACTAGCGGGGGGATCGCTCCTGGGTGAGCAGTTCTTC. Encoded protein: CASSHSRLAGGSLLGEQFF.